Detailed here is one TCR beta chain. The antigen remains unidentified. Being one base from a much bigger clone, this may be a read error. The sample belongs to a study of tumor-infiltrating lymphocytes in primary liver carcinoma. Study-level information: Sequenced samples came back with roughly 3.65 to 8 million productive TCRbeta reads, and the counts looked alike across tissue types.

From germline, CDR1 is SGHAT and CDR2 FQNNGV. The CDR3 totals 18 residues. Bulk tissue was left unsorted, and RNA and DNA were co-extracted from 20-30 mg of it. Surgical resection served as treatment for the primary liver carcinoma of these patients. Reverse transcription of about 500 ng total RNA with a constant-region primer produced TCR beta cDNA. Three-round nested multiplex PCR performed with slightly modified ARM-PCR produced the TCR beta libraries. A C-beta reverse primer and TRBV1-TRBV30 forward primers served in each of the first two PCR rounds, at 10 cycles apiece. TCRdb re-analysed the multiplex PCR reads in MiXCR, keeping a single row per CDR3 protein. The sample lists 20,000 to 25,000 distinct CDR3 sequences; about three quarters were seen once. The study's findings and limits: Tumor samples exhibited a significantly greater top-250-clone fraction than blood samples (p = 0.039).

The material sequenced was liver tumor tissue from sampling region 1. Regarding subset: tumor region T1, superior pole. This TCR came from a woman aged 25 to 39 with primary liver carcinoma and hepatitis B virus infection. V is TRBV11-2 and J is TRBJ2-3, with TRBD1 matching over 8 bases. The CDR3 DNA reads TGTGCCAGCAGCCCGCGCCACCTACAGGGGGTGAGCAGAGATACGCAGTATTTT. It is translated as CASSPRHLQGVSRDTQYF.